What follows are 10 T cell receptor beta chains derived from one specimen sequenced in a study of blood T cell repertoires in COVID-19 (dated by TCRdb to the early 2020s). The library was obtained by the immunoSEQ multiplex PCR assay. What TCRdb holds here is the immuneACCESS table cut down to in-frame rearrangements. Part of the clones is not present; checked against another copy, under half of the missing clones reflect an unresolved V gene, and the others are unexplained. In all, the sample holds 60,000 to 80,000 clones, and approximately 84% of those were seen once. The ten biggest clones cover 7.5% to 9% of the sample. The specimen sequenced was peripheral blood. These receptors were obtained from a man aged 45 to 65 with active COVID-19.

This clone occurred once. The chain couples TRBV4-1 to TRBJ1-1; TRBD1 matches at 10 bases. The CDR3 length is 12 residues. Germline V gene data show CDR1 as MGHRA and CDR2 as YSYEKL. V shed 2 bases and J 12 bases; nucleotides not matched to a gene: 3. The CDR3 nucleotides read TGCGCCAGCAGCCAACCGGGACAGGGGCCTTTCTTT. It is translated as CASSQPGQGPFF.

V and J are TRBV30 and TRBJ2-1; D is unclear. V gave up 4 bases and J gave up 5 bases, with 15 bases separating them. Germline CDR1 GTSNPN, CDR2 SVGIG (reference sequence). The CDR3 sequence is 14 residues long. The CDR3 DNA reads TGTGCCTGGACCCTCCGGTTATCCGACAATGAGCAGTTCTTC. Its protein is CAWTLRLSDNEQFF.

The gene calls are TRBV4-3 and TRBJ2-4; D unresolved. V was clipped by 0 bases and J by 7 bases, with 13 bases between them. The CDR3 length is 15 residues. Germline V lookup: CDR1 LGHNA, CDR2 YSLEER. CDR3 amino acids: CASSQDLAGYNIQYF. CDR3 coding DNA: TGCGCCAGCAGCCAAGATTTGGCAGGTTATAACATTCAGTACTTC.

The V and J genes are TRBV19 and TRBJ1-5; 9 bases line up with TRBD1. Trimming cost V 4 bases and J 7 bases; bases outside gene matches: 8. This CDR3 region has 15 residues. Germline lookup yields CDR1 LNHDA and CDR2 SQIVND (reference sequence). The CDR3 nucleotides read TGTGCCAGTAGTACCGGGACAGGGTATGGCCAGCCCCAGCATTTT. It yields the protein CASSTGTGYGQPQHF.

This clone was recorded once. The gene calls are TRBV7-9 and TRBJ2-1; 7 bases align to TRBD2. The CDR3 consists of 14 residues. The germline V gene encodes CDR1 SEHNR and CDR2 FQNEAQ (reference sequence). The V segment lost 2 bases and the J segment 9 bases; nucleotides outside the gene matches: 7. The CDR3 loop reads CASSLMRESPEQFF. The DNA of the CDR3 is TGTGCCAGCAGCTTAATGCGGGAGAGCCCTGAGCAGTTCTTC. Combining the CDR3 with reference TRBV7-9 and TRBJ2-1 gives the whole variable domain DTGVSQNPRHKITKRGQNVTFRCDPISEHNRLYWYRQTLGQGPEFLTYFQNEAQLEKSRLLSDRFSAERPKGSFSTLEIQRTEQGDSAMYLCASSLMRESPEQFFGPGTRLTVL.

The V call is TRBV9, the J call TRBJ2-2; D is perhaps TRBD2 (5 bases). Germline CDR1 SGDLS, CDR2 YYNGEE. The CDR3 consists of 15 residues. V shed 4 bases and J shed 1 base, with 11 bases lying between them. CDR3 coding DNA: TGTGCCAGCAGCCCTTCTGGACTGAACACCGGGGAGCTGTTTTTT. Translation gives CASSPSGLNTGELFF. Using reference TRBV9 and TRBJ2-2 for the parts outside the CDR3, the full variable domain is DSGVTQTPKHLITATGQRVTLRCSPRSGDLSVYWYQQSLDQGLQFLIQYYNGEERAKGNILERFSAQQFPDLHSELNLSSLELGDSALYFCASSPSGLNTGELFFGEGSRLTVL.

V gene TRBV7-9 combines with J gene TRBJ2-3; 7 bases match TRBD2. Germline loops: CDR1 SEHNR, CDR2 FQNEAQ (reference sequence). The CDR3 loop spans 16 amino acids. With 1 base clipped from V and 1 base from J, the junction kept 5 bases outside the gene matches. CDR3 loop: CASSLVASGRTDTQYF. In DNA form, the CDR3 reads TGTGCCAGCAGCTTAGTCGCTAGCGGACGCACAGATACGCAGTATTTT.

The V and J genes are TRBV18 and TRBJ2-1; TRBD2 matches 9 bases. The CDR3 totals 15 residues. The J segment lost 6 bases and the V segment lost 3 bases, leaving 6 bases of the junction unmatched. CDR1 and CDR2 (germline): KGHSH, LQKENI. The CDR3 DNA is TGTGCCAGCTCACCCTTAGCGGGAGCGGGCAATGAGCAGTTCTTC. This encodes CASSPLAGAGNEQFF.

The chain couples TRBV9 to TRBJ2-5, with a weak D call TRBD2 (5 bases). This CDR3 is 13 amino acids long. V was clipped by 0 bases and J by 3 bases, with 6 bases between them. Per germline, CDR1 SGDLS and CDR2 YYNGEE. The CDR3 nucleotides are TGTGCCAGCAGCGTAGGAGGGAAAGAGACCCAGTACTTC. It translates to CASSVGGKETQYF.

The chain employs TRBV15 and TRBJ2-7; D is perhaps TRBD2 (5 bases). Germline V gene data show CDR1 as LNHNV and CDR2 as YYDKDF (reference sequence). The ends were cut back, 0 bases at V and 6 bases at J, with 15 bases in the middle. The CDR3 loop spans 15 amino acids. CDR3 loop: CATSRDRGGTGEQYF. DNA of the CDR3: TGTGCCACCAGCAGAGATCGCGGAGGCACGGGCGAGCAGTACTTC. Complete variable domain (other parts from reference TRBV15 and TRBJ2-7): DAMVIQNPRYQVTQFGKPVTLSCSQTLNHNVMYWYQQKSSQAPKLLFHYYDKDFNNEADTPDNFQSRRPNTSFCFLDIRSPGLGDTAMYLCATSRDRGGTGEQYFGPGTRLTVT.